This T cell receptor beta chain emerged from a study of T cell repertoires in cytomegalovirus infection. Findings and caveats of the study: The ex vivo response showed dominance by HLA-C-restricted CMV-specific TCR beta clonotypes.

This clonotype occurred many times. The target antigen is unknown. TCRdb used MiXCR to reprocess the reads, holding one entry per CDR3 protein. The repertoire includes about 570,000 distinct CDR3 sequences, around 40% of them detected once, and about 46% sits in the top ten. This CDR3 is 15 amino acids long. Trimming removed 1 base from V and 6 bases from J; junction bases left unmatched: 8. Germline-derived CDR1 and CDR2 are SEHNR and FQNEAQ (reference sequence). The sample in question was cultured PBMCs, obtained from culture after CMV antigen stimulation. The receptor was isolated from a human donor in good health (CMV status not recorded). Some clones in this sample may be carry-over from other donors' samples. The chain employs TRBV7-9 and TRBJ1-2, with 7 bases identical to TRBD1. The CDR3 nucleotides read TGTGCCAGCAGCTTAGTCGGCGACAGGGTTGATGGCTACACCTTC. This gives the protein CASSLVGDRVDGYTF.